The 6 T cell receptor beta chains presented below share a single source sample, sequenced in a study of a mutant IDH1 vaccine in newly diagnosed glioma. Sample time point: baseline, week 1 (first vaccination visit). The sample's treatment: pre-vaccination baseline after standard-of-care therapy. Clones were read by immunoSEQ multiplex PCR, and TCRdb kept only the in-frame ones, dropping some. The sample yields around 26,000 clones, 93% seen once. This specimen consisted of PBMCs, obtained from a glioma patient treated with radiotherapy, temozolomide or both. The receptors shown here come from a man in his forties with glioma.

The rearrangement uses TRBV5-1 and TRBJ1-1; D gene uncertain. The V and J ends lost 3 bases and 3 bases respectively, with 15 bases between them. Germline V gives CDR1 SGHRS, CDR2 YFSETQ. The CDR3 consists of 15 residues. CDR3 sequence: CASSSQTTQDTEAFF. The DNA for the CDR3 is TGCGCCAGCAGCTCCCAGACCACCCAGGACACTGAAGCTTTCTTT.

The rearrangement uses TRBV11-2 and TRBJ2-3, with TRBD2 matching 8 bases. V dropped 5 bases and J dropped 0; count of bases not matched to a gene: 7. This CDR3 comprises 16 residues. Germline CDR1 reads SGHAT; CDR2 reads FQNNGV. The CDR3 DNA reads as TGTGCCAGCAGCCCCTTCACTAGCGGTAGCACAGATACGCAGTATTTT. This encodes CASSPFTSGSTDTQYF.

This chain links TRBV12-5 with TRBJ1-3; D unresolved. V dropped 10 bases and J dropped 3 bases, with 10 bases sitting between them. Germline lookup yields CDR1 LGHNT and CDR2 FRNRAP. This CDR3 is built from 12 residues. Here the CDR3 reads CATAGLGNTIYF. The CDR3 DNA reads TGTGCTACTGCAGGACTTGGAAACACCATATATTTT.

The V gene is TRBV19, the J gene TRBJ1-5; D is unresolved. This CDR3 region has 12 residues. Germline-derived CDR1 and CDR2 are LNHDA and SQIVND (reference sequence). The V end was cut by 10 bases, the J end by 2 bases, with 9 bases between. CDR3 residues: CATGLGNQPQHF. CDR3 nucleotide sequence: TGTGCCACTGGACTGGGCAATCAGCCCCAGCATTTT.

The chain has TRBV4-3 and TRBJ2-7, with D maybe TRBD2 (5 bases). CDR1 LGHNA and CDR2 YSLEER come from the germline V gene. The CDR3 covers 13 residues. The V gene lost 4 bases and the J gene lost 4 bases, with 11 bases spanning the gap. In DNA, the CDR3 is TGCGCCAGCAGCCTGACCCCGGGATACGAGCAGTACTTC. This sequence encodes CASSLTPGYEQYF.

This chain connects TRBV7-9 to TRBJ2-5; tentatively, D is TRBD2 (7 bases). The CDR3 covers 17 residues. V dropped 1 base and J dropped 4 bases, with 19 bases sitting between them. Germline V gene sequence: CDR1 SEHNR, CDR2 FQNEAQ (reference sequence). This CDR3 is CASSLVGRGGSRETQYF. CDR3 coding DNA: TGTGCCAGCAGCTTAGTCGGCAGGGGCGGGAGTCGAGAGACCCAGTACTTC.